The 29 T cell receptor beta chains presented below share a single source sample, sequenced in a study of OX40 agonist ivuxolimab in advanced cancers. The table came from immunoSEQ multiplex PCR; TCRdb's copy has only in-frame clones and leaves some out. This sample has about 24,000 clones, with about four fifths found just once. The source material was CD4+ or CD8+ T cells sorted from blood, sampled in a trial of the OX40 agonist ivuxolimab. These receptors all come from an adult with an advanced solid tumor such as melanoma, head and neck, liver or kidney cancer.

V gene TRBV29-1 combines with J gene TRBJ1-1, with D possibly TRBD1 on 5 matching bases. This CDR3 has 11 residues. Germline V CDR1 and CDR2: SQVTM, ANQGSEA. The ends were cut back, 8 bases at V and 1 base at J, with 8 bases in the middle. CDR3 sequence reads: CSTDRNTEAFF. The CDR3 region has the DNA TGCAGCACTGACAGGAACACTGAAGCTTTCTTT.

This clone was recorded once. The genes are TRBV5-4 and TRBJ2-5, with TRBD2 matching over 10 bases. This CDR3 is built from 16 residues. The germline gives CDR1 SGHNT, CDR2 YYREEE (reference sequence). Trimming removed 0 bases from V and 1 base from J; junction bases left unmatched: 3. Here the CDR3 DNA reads TGTGCCAGCAGCTTGGGCCTAGCGGGGGCCCAAGAGACCCAGTACTTC. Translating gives CASSLGLAGAQETQYF. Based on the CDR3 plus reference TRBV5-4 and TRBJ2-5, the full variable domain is ETGVTQSPTHLIKTRGQQVTLRCSSQSGHNTVSWYQQALGQGPQFIFQYYREEENGRGNFPPRFSGLQFPNYSSELNVNALELDDSALYLCASSLGLAGAQETQYFGPGTRLLVL.

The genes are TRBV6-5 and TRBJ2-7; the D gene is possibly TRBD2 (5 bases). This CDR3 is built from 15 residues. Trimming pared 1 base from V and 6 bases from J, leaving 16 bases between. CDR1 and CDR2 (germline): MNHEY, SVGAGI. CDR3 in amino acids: CASSYFPLAGGEQYF. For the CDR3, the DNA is TGTGCCAGCAGTTACTTTCCCCTAGCTGGTGGCGAGCAGTACTTC.

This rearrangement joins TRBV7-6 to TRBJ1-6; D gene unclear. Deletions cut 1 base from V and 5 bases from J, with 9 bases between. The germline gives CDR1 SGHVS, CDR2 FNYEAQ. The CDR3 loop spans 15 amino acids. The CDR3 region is CASSLVFGDNSPLHF. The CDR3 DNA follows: TGTGCCAGCAGCTTAGTCTTCGGGGATAATTCACCCCTCCACTTT.

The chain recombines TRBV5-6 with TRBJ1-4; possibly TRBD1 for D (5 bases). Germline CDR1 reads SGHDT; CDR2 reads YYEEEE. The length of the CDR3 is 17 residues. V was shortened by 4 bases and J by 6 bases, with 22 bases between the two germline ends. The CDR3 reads CASSAPYRGDGDEKLFF. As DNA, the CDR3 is TGTGCCAGCAGCGCACCCTATCGGGGGGACGGGGATGAAAAACTGTTTTTT.

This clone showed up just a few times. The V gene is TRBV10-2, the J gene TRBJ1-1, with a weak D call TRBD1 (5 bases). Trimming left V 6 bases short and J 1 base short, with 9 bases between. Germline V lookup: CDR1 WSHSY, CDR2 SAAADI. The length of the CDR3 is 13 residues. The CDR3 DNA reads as TGCGCCAGCAGCCAGGGTAAGAACACTGAAGCTTTCTTT. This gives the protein CASSQGKNTEAFF.

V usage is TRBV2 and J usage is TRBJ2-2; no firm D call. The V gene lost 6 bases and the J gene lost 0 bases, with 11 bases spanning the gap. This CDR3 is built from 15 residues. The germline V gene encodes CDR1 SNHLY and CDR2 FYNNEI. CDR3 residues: CASSGLPANTGELFF. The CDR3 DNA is TGTGCCAGCAGCGGGCTACCCGCGAACACCGGGGAGCTGTTTTTT. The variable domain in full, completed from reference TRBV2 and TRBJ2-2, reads EPEVTQTPSHQVTQMGQEVILRCVPISNHLYFYWYRQILGQKVEFLVSFYNNEISEKSEIFDDQFSVERPDGSNFTLKIRSTKLEDSAMYFCASSGLPANTGELFFGEGSRLTVL.

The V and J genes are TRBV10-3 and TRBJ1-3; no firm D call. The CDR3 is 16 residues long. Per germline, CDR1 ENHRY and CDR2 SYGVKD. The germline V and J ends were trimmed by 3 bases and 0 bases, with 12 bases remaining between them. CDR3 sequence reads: CAISDLGSTSGNTIYF. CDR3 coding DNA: TGTGCCATCAGTGATTTGGGCAGCACCTCTGGAAACACCATATATTTT.

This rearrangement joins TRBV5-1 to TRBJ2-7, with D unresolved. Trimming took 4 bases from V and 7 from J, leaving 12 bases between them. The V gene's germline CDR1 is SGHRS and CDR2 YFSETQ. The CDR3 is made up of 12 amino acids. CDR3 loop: CASSLYSGEQYF. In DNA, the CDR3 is TGCGCCAGCAGCCTATATTCGGGTGAGCAGTACTTC.

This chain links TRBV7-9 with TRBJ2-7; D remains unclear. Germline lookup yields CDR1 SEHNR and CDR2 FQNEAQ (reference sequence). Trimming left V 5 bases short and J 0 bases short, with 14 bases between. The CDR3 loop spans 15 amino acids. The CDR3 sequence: CASSHRGASSYEQYF. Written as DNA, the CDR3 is TGTGCCAGCAGCCATCGAGGAGCCAGCTCCTACGAGCAGTACTTC.

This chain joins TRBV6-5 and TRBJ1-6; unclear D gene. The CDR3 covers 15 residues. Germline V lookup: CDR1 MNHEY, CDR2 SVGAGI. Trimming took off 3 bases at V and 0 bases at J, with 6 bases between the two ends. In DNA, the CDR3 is TGTGCCAGCAGTTATTTGGACTCCTATAATTCACCCCTCCACTTT. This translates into CASSYLDSYNSPLHF.

The CDR3 loop reads CASRLYRGGEKLFF. DNA of the CDR3: TGCGCCAGCCGCCTCTACAGGGGAGGCGAAAAACTGTTTTTT. The rearrangement joins TRBV5-1 to TRBJ1-4, with 7 positions matching TRBD1. Germline V gene sequence: CDR1 SGHRS, CDR2 YFSETQ. CDR3 length: 14 residues. The ends lost 7 bases at V and 8 bases at J; junction bases unmatched: 11.

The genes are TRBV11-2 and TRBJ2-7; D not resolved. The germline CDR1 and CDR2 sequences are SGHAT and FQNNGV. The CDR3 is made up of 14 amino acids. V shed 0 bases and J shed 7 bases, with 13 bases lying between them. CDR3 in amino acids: CASSLDPLWLEQYF. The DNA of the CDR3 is TGTGCCAGCAGCTTAGATCCCCTATGGCTTGAGCAGTACTTC.

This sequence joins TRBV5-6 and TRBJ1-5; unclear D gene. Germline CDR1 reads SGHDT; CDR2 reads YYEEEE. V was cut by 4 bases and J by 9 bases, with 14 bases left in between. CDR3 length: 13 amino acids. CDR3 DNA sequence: TGTGCCAGCAGCCCGGGGAGAGGATGGCCCCAGCATTTT. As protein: CASSPGRGWPQHF.

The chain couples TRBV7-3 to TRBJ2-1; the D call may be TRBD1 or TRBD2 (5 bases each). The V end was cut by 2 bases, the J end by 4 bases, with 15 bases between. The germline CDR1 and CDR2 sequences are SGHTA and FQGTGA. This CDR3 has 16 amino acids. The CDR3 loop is CASSLGTLGHYNEQFF. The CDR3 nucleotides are TGTGCCAGCAGCTTAGGGACCCTGGGCCATTACAATGAGCAGTTCTTC.

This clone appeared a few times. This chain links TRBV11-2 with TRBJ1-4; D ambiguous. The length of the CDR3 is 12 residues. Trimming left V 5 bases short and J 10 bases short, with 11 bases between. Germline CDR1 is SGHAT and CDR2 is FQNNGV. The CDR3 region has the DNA TGTGCCAGCAGCCCCCGTCGCGGAAAACTGTTTTTT. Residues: CASSPRRGKLFF.

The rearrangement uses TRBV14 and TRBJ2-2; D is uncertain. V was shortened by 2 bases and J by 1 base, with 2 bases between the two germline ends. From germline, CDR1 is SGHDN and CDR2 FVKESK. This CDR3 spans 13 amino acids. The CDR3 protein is CASSQQNTGELFF. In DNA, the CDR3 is TGTGCCAGCAGCCAACAGAACACCGGGGAGCTGTTTTTT.

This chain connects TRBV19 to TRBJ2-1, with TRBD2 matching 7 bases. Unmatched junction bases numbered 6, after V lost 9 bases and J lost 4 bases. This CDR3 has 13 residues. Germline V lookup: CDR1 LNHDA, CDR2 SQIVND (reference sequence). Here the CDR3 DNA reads TGTGCCAGCCAGGAGGGACTATACAATGAGCAGTTCTTC. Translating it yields CASQEGLYNEQFF.

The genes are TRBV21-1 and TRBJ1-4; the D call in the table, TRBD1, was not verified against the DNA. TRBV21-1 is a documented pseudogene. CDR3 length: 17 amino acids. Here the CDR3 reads CASSKQHRDSVNEKLFF. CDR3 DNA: TGTGCCAGCAGCAAACAACACAGGGACAGCGTTAATGAAAAACTGTTTTTT.

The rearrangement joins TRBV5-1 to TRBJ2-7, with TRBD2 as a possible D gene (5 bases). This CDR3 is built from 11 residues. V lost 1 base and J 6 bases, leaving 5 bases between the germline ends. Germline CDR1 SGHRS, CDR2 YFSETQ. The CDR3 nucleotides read TGCGCCAGCAGCTTGAGCGGCGAGCAGTACTTC. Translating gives CASSLSGEQYF.

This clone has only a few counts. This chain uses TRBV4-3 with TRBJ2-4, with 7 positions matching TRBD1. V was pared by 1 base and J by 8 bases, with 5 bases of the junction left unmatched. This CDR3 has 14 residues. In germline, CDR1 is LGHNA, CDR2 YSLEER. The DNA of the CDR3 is TGCGCCAGCAGCCAAGGGACAGGAAGGGACATTCAGTACTTC. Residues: CASSQGTGRDIQYF.

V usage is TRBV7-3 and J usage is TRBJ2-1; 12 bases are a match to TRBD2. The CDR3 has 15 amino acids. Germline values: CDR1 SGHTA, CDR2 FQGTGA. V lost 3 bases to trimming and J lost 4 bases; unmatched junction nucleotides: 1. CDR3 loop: CASSLTSGRYNEQFF. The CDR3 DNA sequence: TGTGCCAGCAGCTTGACTAGCGGGAGATACAATGAGCAGTTCTTC.

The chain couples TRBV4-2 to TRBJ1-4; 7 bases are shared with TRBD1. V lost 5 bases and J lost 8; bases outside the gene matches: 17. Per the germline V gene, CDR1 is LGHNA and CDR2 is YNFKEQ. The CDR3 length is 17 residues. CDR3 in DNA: TGTGCCAGCAGCTTGGGGGGGCCGGGACAGACATGGGAAAAACTGTTTTTT. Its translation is CASSLGGPGQTWEKLFF.

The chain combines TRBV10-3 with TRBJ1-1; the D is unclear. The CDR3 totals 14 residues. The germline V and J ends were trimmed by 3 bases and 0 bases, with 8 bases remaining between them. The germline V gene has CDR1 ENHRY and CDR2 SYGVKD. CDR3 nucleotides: TGTGCCATCAGTGAAAGGCTAATGAACACTGAAGCTTTCTTT. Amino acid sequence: CAISERLMNTEAFF.

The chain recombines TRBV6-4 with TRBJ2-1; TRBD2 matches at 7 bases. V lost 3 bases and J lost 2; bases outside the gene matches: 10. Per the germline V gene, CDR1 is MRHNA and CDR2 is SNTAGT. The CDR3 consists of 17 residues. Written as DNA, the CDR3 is TGTGCCAGCAGTGAAGTTCCTGGGGGAGGGCCCTACAATGAGCAGTTCTTC. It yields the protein CASSEVPGGGPYNEQFF.

The CDR3 sequence is CASSHDYRGLGNTEAFF. CDR3 nucleotide sequence: TGTGCCAGCAGCCACGATTACAGGGGGTTGGGGAACACTGAAGCTTTCTTT. The chain uses TRBV5-4 and TRBJ1-1, with TRBD1 matching over 8 bases. There are 17 residues in the CDR3. Germline V gives CDR1 SGHNT, CDR2 YYREEE (reference sequence). J lost 1 base, V lost 4 bases, and 12 bases had no gene match.

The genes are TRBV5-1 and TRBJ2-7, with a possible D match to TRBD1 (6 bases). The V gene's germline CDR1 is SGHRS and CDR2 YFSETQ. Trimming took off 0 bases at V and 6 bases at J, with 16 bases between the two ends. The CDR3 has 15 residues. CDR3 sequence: CASSLAPTGSGEQYF. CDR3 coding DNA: TGCGCCAGCAGCTTGGCCCCTACAGGGTCGGGCGAGCAGTACTTC.

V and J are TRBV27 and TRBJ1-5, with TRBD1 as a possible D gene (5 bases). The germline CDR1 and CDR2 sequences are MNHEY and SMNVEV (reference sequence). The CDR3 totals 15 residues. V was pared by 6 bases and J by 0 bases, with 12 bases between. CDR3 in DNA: TGTGCCAGCAGAGCCCGCGGGGGTAGCAATCAGCCCCAGCATTTT. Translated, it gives CASRARGGSNQPQHF.

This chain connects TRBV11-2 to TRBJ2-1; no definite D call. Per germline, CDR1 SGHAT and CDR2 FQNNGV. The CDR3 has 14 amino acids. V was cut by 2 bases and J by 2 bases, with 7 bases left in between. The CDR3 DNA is TGTGCCAGCAGCTTAACTCGAACCTACAATGAGCAGTTCTTC. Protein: CASSLTRTYNEQFF. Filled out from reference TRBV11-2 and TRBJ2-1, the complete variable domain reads EAGVAQSPRYKIIEKRQSVAFWCNPISGHATLYWYQQILGQGPKLLIQFQNNGVVDDSQLPKDRFSAERLKGVDSTLKIQPAKLEDSAVYLCASSLTRTYNEQFFGPGTRLTVL.